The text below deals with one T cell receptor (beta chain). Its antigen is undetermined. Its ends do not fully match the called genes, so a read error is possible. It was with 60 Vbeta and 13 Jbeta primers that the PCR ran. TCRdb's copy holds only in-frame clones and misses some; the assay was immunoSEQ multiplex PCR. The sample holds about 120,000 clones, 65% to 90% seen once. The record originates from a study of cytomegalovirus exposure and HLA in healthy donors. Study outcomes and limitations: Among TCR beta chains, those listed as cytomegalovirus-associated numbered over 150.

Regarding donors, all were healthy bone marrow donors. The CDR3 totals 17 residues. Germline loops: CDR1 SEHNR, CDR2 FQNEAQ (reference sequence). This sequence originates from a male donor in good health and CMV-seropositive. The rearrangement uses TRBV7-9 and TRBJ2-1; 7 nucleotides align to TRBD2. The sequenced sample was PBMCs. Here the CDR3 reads CSSSSLAELDGYNEQFF. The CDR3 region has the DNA TGTTCCAGCAGTTCCCTAGCGGAGTTGGACGGTTACAATGAGCAGTTCTTC.